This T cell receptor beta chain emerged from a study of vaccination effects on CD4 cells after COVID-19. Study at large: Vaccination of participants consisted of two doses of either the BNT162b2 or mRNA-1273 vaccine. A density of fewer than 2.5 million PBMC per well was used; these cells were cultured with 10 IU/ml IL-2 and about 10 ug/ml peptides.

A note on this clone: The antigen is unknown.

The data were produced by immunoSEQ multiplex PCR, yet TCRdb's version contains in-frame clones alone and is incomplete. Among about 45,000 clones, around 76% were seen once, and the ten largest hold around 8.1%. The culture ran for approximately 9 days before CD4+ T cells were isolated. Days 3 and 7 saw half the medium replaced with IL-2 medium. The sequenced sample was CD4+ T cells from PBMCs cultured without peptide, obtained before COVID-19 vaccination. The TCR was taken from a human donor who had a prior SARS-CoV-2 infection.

The CDR3 loop is CASSFSGGGNQPQHF. CDR3 sequence (DNA): TGCGCCAGCAGCTTTAGCGGGGGCGGCAATCAGCCCCAGCATTTT. The V and J genes are TRBV5-1 and TRBJ1-5, with D maybe TRBD1 (6 bases). V lost 2 bases, J lost 2 bases, and 11 bases lay in between. CDR1 is SGHRS, CDR2 YFSETQ, per germline. This CDR3 is 15 amino acids long.